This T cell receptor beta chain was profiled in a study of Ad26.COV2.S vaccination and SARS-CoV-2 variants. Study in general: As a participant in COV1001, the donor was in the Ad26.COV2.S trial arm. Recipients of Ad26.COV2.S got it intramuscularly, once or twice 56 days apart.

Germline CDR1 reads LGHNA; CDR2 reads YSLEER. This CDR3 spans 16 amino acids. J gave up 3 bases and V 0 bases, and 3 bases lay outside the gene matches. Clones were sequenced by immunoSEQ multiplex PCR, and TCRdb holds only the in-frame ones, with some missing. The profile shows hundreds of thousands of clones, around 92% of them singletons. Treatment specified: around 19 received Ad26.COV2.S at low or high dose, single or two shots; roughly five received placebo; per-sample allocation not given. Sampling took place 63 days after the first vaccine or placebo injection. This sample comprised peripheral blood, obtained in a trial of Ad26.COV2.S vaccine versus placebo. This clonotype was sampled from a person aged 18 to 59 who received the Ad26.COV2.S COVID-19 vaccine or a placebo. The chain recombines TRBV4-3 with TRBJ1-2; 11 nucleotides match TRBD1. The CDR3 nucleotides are TGCGCCAGCAGCCAAGATAGGGGACAGGGGGACTATGGCTACACCTTC. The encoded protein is CASSQDRGQGDYGYTF.